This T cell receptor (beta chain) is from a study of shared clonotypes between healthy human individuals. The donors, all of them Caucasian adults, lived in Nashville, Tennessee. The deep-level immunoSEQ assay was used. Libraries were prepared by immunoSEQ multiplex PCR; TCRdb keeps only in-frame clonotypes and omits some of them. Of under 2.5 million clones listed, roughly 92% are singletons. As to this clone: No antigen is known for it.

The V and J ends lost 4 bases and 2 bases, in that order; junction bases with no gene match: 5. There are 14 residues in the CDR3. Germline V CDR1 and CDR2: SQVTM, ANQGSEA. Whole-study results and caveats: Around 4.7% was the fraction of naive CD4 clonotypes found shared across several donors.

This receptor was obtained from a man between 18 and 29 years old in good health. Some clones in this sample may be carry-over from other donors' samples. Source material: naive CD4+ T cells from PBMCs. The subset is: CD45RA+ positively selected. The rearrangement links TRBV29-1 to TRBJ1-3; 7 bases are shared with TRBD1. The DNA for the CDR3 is TGCAGCGTTGCGCAGGGGGACGCTGGAAACACCATATATTTT. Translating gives CSVAQGDAGNTIYF.